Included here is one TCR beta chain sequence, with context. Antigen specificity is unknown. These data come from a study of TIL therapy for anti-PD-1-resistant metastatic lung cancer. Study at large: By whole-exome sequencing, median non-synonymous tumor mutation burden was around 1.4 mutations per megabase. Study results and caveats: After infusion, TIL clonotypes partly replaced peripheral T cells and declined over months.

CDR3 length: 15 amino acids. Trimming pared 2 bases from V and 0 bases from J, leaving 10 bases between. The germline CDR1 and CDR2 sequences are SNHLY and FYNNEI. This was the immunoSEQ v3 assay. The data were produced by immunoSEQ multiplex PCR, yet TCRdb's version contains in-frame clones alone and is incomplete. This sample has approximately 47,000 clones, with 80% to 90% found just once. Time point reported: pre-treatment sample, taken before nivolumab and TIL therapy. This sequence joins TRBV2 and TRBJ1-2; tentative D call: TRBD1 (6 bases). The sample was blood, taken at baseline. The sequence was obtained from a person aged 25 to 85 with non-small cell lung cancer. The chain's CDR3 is CASSEFDRTNYGYTF. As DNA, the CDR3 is TGTGCCAGCAGTGAATTCGACAGGACTAACTATGGCTACACCTTC.